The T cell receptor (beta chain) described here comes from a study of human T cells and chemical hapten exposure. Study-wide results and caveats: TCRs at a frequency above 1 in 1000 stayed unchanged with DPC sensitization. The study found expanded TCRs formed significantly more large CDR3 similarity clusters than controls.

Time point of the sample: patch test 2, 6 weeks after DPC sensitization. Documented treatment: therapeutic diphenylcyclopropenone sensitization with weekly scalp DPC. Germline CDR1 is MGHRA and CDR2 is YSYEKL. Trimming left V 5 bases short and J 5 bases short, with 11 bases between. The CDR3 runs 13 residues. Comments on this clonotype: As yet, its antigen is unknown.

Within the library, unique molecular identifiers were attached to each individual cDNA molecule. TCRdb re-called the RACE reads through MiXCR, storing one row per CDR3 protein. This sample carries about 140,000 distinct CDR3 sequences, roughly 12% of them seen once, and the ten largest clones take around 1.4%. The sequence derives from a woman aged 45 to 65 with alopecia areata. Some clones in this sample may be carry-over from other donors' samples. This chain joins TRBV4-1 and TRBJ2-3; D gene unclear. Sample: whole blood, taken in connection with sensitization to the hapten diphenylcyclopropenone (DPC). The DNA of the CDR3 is TGCGCCAGCAGCGCTACAGTGCAAGATACGCAGTATTTT. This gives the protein CASSATVQDTQYF.